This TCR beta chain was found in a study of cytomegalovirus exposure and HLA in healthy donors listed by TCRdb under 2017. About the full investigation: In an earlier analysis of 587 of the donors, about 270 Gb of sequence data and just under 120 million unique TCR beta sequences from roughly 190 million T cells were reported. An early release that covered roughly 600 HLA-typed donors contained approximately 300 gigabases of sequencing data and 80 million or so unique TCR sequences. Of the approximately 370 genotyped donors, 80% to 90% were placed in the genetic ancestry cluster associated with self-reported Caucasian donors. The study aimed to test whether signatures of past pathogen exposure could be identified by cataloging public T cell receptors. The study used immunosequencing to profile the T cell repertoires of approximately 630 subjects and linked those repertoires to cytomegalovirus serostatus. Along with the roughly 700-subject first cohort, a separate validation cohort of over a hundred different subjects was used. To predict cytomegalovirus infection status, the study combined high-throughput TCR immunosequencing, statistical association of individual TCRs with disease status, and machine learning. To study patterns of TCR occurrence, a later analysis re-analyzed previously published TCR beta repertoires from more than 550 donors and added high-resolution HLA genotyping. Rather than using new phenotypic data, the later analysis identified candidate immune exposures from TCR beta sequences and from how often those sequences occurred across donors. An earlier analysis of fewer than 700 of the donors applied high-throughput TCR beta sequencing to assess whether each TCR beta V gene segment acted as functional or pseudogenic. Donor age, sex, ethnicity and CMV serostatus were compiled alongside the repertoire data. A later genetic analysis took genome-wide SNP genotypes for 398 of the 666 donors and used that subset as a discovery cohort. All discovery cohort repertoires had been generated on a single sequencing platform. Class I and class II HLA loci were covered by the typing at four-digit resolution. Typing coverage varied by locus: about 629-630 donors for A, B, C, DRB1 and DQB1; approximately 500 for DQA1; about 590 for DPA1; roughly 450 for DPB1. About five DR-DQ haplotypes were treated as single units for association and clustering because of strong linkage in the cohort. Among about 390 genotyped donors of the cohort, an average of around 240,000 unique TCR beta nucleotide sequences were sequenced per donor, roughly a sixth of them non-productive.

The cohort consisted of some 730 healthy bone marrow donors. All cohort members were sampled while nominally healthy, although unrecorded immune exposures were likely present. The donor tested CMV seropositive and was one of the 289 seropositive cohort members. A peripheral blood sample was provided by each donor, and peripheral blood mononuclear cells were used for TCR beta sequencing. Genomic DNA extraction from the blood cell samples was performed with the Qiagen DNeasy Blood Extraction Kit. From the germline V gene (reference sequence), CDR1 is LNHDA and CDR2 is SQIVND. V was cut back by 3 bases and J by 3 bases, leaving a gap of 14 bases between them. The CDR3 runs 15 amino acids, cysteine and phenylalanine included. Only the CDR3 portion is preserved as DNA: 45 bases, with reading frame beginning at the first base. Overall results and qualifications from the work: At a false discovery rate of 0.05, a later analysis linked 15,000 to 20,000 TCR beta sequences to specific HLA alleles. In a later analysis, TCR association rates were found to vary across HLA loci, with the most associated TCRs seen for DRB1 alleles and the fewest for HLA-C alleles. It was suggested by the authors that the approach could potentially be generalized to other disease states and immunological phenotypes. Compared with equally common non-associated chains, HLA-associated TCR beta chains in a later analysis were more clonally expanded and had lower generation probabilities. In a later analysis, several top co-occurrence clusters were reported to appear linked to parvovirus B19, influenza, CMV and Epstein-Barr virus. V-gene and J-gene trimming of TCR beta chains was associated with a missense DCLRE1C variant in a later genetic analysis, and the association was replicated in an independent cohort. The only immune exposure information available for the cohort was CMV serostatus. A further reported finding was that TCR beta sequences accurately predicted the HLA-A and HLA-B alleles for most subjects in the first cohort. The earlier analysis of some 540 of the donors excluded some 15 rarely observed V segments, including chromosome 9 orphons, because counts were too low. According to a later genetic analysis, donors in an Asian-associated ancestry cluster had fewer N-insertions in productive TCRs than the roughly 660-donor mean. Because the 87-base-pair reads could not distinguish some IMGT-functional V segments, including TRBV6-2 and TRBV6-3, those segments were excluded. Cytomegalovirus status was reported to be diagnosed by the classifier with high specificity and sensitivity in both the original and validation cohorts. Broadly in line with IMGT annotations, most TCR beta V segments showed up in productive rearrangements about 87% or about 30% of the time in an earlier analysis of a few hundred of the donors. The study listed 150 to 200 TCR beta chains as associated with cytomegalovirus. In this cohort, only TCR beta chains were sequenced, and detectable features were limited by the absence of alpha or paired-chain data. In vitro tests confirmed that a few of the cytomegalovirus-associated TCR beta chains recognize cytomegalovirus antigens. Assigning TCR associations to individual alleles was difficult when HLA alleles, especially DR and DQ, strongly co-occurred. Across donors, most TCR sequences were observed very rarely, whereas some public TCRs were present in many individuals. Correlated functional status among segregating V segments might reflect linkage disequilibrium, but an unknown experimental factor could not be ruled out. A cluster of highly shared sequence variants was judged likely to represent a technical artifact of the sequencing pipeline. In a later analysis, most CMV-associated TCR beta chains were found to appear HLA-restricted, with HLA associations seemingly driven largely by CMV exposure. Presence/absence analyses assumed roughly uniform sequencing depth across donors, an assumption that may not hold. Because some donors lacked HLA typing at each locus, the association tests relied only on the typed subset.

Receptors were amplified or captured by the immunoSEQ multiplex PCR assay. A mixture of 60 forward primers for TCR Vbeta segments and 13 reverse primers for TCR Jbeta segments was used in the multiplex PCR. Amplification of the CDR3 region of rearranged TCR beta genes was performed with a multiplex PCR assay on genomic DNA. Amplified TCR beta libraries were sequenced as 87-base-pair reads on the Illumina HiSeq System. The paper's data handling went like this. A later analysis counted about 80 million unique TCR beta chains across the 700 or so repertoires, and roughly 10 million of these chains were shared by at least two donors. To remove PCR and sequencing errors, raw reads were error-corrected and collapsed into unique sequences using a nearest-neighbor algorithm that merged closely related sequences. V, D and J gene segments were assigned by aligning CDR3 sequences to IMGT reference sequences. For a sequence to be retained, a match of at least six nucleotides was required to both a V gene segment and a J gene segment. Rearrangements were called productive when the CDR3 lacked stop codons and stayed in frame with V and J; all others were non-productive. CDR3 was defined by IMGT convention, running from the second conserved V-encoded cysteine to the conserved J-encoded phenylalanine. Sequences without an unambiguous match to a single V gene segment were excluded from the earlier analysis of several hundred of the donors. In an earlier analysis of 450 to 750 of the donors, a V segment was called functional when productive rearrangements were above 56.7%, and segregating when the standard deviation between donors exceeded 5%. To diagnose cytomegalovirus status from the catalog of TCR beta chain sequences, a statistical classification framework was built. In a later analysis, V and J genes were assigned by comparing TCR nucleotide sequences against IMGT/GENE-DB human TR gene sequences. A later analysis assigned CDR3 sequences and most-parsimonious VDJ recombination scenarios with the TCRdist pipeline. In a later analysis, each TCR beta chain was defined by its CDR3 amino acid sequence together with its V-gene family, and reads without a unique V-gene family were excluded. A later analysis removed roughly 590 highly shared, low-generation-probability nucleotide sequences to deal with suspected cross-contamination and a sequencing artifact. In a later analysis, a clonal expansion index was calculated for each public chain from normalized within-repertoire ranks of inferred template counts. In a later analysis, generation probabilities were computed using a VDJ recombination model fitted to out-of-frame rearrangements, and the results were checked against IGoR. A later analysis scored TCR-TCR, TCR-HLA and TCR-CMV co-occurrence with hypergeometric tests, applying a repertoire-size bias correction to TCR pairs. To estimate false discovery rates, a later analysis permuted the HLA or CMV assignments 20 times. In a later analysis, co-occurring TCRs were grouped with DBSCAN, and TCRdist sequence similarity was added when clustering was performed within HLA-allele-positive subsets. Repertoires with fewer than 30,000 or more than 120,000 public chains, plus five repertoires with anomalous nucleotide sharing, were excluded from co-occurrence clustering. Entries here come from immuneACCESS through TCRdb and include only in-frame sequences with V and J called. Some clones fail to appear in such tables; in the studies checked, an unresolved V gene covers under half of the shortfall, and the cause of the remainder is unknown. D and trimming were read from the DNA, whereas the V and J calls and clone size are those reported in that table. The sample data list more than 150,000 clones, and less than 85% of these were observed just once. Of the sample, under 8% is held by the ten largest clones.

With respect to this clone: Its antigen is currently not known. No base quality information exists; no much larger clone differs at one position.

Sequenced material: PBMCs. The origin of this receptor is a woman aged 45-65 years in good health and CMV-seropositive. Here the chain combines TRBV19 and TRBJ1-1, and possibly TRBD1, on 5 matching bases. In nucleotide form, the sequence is TGTGCCAGTAGTATTTTAAGGGGTGCGGACACTGAAGCTTTCTTT. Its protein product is CASSILRGADTEAFF. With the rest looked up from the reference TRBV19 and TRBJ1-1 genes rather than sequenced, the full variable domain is DGGITQSPKYLFRKEGQNVTLSCEQNLNHDAMYWYRQDPGQGLRLIYYSQIVNDFQKGDIAEGYSVSREKKESFPLTVTSAQKNPTAFYLCASSILRGADTEAFFGQGTRLTVV.